The 32 T cell receptor beta chains listed next were all sequenced from one sample in a study of blood T cell repertoires in COVID-19 (dated by TCRdb to about 2020). Library creation used the immunoSEQ multiplex PCR assay. TCRdb obtained this table from immuneACCESS and retained in-frame rearrangements with V and J assigned. These tables miss some clones; where compared with another copy, unresolved V genes account for less than half of the shortfall, and the remainder is unexplained. In this sample the table shows hundreds of thousands of clones, around nine tenths of which occur a single time. The top ten clonotypes cover over 9.5% of the sample. What was sequenced was peripheral blood. Receptors originate from a woman aged 18-29 years who had recovered from COVID-19.

The CDR3 bases are TGTGCCAGCAGTTCCCGGACTACAAACCACCTAAACTACAATGAGCAGTTCTTC. This gives the protein CASSSRTTNHLNYNEQFF. The chain uses TRBV27 and TRBJ2-1; D is perhaps TRBD2 (6 bases). The V end lost 4 bases, the J end lost 3 bases, and 22 bases lay between the germline ends. This CDR3 comprises 18 residues. The germline V gene has CDR1 MNHEY and CDR2 SMNVEV (reference sequence).

This clone was counted a few times. V usage is TRBV6-6 and J usage is TRBJ1-2; TRBD1 matches 10 bases. V lost 5 bases and J lost 4; bases outside the gene matches: 4. There are 14 residues in the CDR3. Germline V gene data show CDR1 as MNHNY and CDR2 as SVGAGI (reference sequence). CDR3 amino acids: CASSLGQGSYGYTF. The CDR3 DNA sequence: TGTGCCAGCAGTCTGGGACAGGGGAGCTATGGCTACACCTTC.

A single count supports this clone. CDR3 amino acids: CASSPTPTLRYEQYF. Here the CDR3 DNA reads TGTGCCAGCAGCCCTACCCCGACATTACGCTACGAGCAGTACTTC. The gene calls are TRBV9 and TRBJ2-7; D gene ambiguous. Germline V gives CDR1 SGDLS, CDR2 YYNGEE. The CDR3 is 15 residues long. Trimming pared 4 bases from V and 3 bases from J, leaving 17 bases between.

The sample holds one count of this clone. The chain carries TRBV12-3 or TRBV12-4 and TRBJ1-2; D is unclear. This CDR3 has 13 amino acids. V dropped 3 bases and J dropped 3 bases, with 8 bases sitting between them. CDR3 DNA: TGTGCCAGCAGTTTCGGAGACCACTATGGCTACACCTTC. This translates into CASSFGDHYGYTF.

This clone was seen a handful of times. The chain employs TRBV24-1 and TRBJ1-5; 8 positions match TRBD1. CDR3 length: 18 residues. After removal of 4 bases from V and 4 bases from J, the junction contained 14 bases not matched to a gene. Per the germline V gene, CDR1 is KGHDR and CDR2 is SFDVKD. The CDR3 reads CATSDPLGQGAPNQPQHF. In DNA, the CDR3 is TGTGCCACCAGTGACCCCCTAGGGCAGGGGGCTCCTAATCAGCCCCAGCATTTT.

The CDR3 bases are TGTGCCAGTAGTTCGTGGACAGGCCCCTCTGGAAACACCATATATTTT. Translation: CASSSWTGPSGNTIYF. The chain joins TRBV19 to TRBJ1-3; TRBD1 agrees at 7 bases. V gave up 5 bases and J gave up 0 bases; unmatched junction bases: 7. The CDR3 extends over 16 amino acids. Per the germline V gene, CDR1 is LNHDA and CDR2 is SQIVND (reference sequence).

This chain uses TRBV2 with TRBJ2-2, with D unclear. The CDR3 is made up of 13 amino acids. Germline lookup yields CDR1 SNHLY and CDR2 FYNNEI. V gave up 2 bases and J gave up 5 bases, with 6 bases separating them. The CDR3 protein is CASSEIRTGELFF. CDR3 bases: TGTGCCAGCAGTGAAATCAGGACCGGGGAGCTGTTTTTT.

This chain connects TRBV25-1 to TRBJ1-4; perhaps TRBD1 as D (5 bases). The V end was cut by 7 bases, the J end by 6 bases, with 12 bases between. This CDR3 is 13 amino acids long. The germline V gene has CDR1 MGHDK and CDR2 SYGVNS. The CDR3 reads CASTQAGYEKLFF. CDR3 nucleotide sequence: TGTGCCAGCACCCAGGCAGGGTATGAAAAACTGTTTTTT.

This chain connects TRBV30 to TRBJ1-2; 9 bases agree with TRBD1. Germline V lookup: CDR1 GTSNPN, CDR2 SVGIG (reference sequence). The CDR3 runs to 11 residues. With V trimmed by 1 base and J by 14 bases, 5 bases remained unmatched. In nucleotides, the CDR3 is TGTGCCTGGAGTGCGGACAGGGGTGGGACCTTC. This gives the protein CAWSADRGGTF. The full variable domain, rest sourced from reference TRBV30 and TRBJ1-2, is SQTIHQWPATLVQPVGSPLSLECTVEGTSNPNLYWYRQAAGRGLQLLFYSVGIGQISSEVPQNLSASRPQDRQFILSSKKLLLSDSGFYLCAWSADRGGTFGSGTRLTVV.

The chain links TRBV27 to TRBJ2-5; TRBD1 agrees at 7 bases. The V gene's germline CDR1 is MNHEY and CDR2 SMNVEV (reference sequence). Trimming cost V 0 bases and J 5 bases; bases outside gene matches: 9. The CDR3 extends over 16 amino acids. CDR3 sequence (DNA): TGTGCCAGCAGTTTATCACCACCCACAGGGGAGGAGACCCAGTACTTC. This translates into CASSLSPPTGEETQYF.

The rearrangement uses TRBV29-1 and TRBJ1-2; possibly TRBD1 for D (6 bases). Germline CDR1 and CDR2: SQVTM and ANQGSEA. V was pared by 2 bases and J by 5 bases, with 12 bases between. This CDR3 has 13 residues. Here the CDR3 reads CSVEKTGSYGYTF. In DNA, the CDR3 is TGCAGCGTTGAAAAAACAGGGTCGTATGGCTACACCTTC.

This chain joins TRBV11-2 and TRBJ1-2; D is unclear. Germline values: CDR1 SGHAT, CDR2 FQNNGV. The V end lost 1 base, the J end lost 4 bases, and 25 bases lay between the germline ends. This CDR3 is 19 amino acids long. CDR3: CASSLVKRQRGLSVYGYTF. The CDR3 nucleotides are TGTGCCAGCAGCTTAGTCAAAAGGCAACGTGGGCTGAGTGTCTATGGCTACACCTTC. The full variable domain, completed using reference TRBV11-2 and TRBJ1-2, is EAGVAQSPRYKIIEKRQSVAFWCNPISGHATLYWYQQILGQGPKLLIQFQNNGVVDDSQLPKDRFSAERLKGVDSTLKIQPAKLEDSAVYLCASSLVKRQRGLSVYGYTFGSGTRLTVV.

The V gene is TRBV25-1, the J gene TRBJ1-4; 12 bases are shared with TRBD1. J was trimmed by 3 bases and V by 5 bases; bases with no gene match: 4. Per the germline V gene, CDR1 is MGHDK and CDR2 is SYGVNS. The CDR3 contains 16 residues. The CDR3 bases are TGTGCCAGCAGTAGGGGGACAGGGGGCTCTAATGAAAAACTGTTTTTT. Its protein product is CASSRGTGGSNEKLFF. The full variable domain, with the rest looked up from reference TRBV25-1 and TRBJ1-4, is EADIYQTPRYLVIGTGKKITLECSQTMGHDKMYWYQQDPGMELHLIHYSYGVNSTEKGDLSSESTVSRIRTEHFPLTLESARPSHTSQYLCASSRGTGGSNEKLFFGSGTQLSVL.

The chain uses TRBV7-3 and TRBJ2-1, with TRBD2 matching over 9 bases. From germline, CDR1 is SGHTA and CDR2 FQGTGA. Trimming cost V 2 bases and J 8 bases; bases outside gene matches: 4. This CDR3 has 14 amino acids. CDR3 sequence (DNA): TGTGCCAGCAGCTTAGCGGGAGGGCCTGATGAGCAGTTCTTC. As protein: CASSLAGGPDEQFF.

The V call is TRBV5-6, the J call TRBJ1-5, with D possibly TRBD1 on 6 matching bases. CDR3 length: 15 amino acids. Germline CDR1 reads SGHDT; CDR2 reads YYEEEE. V lost 4 bases, J lost 4 bases, and 15 bases lay in between. In nucleotides, the CDR3 is TGTGCCAGCAGCCTGGGAGGGACATGGAATCAGCCCCAGCATTTT. The encoded protein is CASSLGGTWNQPQHF.

The chain is built from TRBV11-2 and TRBJ1-6; the D gene is possibly TRBD1 (6 bases). V lost 5 bases to trimming and J lost 9 bases, with 8 bases between them. Germline V gene data show CDR1 as SGHAT and CDR2 as FQNNGV. This CDR3 comprises 12 residues. This chain's CDR3 is CASSRGGSPLHF. The CDR3 bases are TGTGCCAGCAGCCGAGGGGGTTCACCCCTCCACTTT.

The V and J genes are TRBV24-1 and TRBJ2-1; TRBD2 matches 7 bases. From germline, CDR1 is KGHDR and CDR2 SFDVKD. Losses at the gene ends were 3 bases for V and 10 bases for J; bases not matched to a gene: 5. CDR3 length: 13 residues. CDR3 nucleotides: TGTGCCACCAGTGATCCAACTAGCGAGGAGCAGTTCTTC. This encodes CATSDPTSEEQFF.

This clone appeared once. CDR3 sequence reads: CASSIVNPGFQPQHF. Written as DNA, the CDR3 is TGTGCCAGTAGTATAGTCAATCCGGGATTTCAGCCCCAGCATTTT. This chain connects TRBV19 to TRBJ1-5; D not resolved. Germline V gene sequence: CDR1 LNHDA, CDR2 SQIVND (reference sequence). There are 15 residues in the CDR3. Trimming left V 1 base short and J 6 bases short, with 13 bases between.

The rearrangement joins TRBV7-9 to TRBJ1-2; TRBD1 might be the D (6 bases). Germline CDR1 SEHNR, CDR2 FQNEAQ (reference sequence). The CDR3 has 12 amino acids. V shed 6 bases and J shed 4 bases, with 9 bases lying between them. The CDR3 sequence: CASRTRGYGYTF. In DNA form, the CDR3 reads TGTGCCAGCAGGACCAGGGGCTATGGCTACACCTTC.

In this sample, this clone turned up a few times. The rearrangement links TRBV5-1 to TRBJ2-2; D perhaps matches TRBD2 (6 bases). Trimming took off 5 bases at V and 2 bases at J, with 13 bases between the two ends. Germline-derived CDR1 and CDR2 are SGHRS and YFSETQ. The CDR3 length is 15 residues. The CDR3 DNA reads TGCGCCAGCAGTCAACAGGCGGGAAACACCGGGGAGCTGTTTTTT. Amino acid sequence: CASSQQAGNTGELFF.

This clone was seen only once. The chain uses TRBV5-4 and TRBJ2-5; 8 nucleotides align to TRBD1. V gave up 4 bases and J gave up 1 base; unmatched junction bases: 9. The germline V gene encodes CDR1 SGHNT and CDR2 YYREEE (reference sequence). The CDR3 spans 16 residues. The CDR3, as DNA: TGTGCCAGCAGCCTGGGGACAGGCGGCTTCCAAGAGACCCAGTACTTC. This codes for CASSLGTGGFQETQYF.

The V and J genes are TRBV5-1 and TRBJ2-7, with 7 bases lining up with TRBD2. CDR1 and CDR2 (germline): SGHRS, YFSETQ. This CDR3 is 16 amino acids long. V was clipped by 4 bases and J by 1 base; unmatched bases: 11. Here the CDR3 reads CASSPRTSRGSYEQYF. The CDR3 DNA reads TGCGCCAGCAGCCCAAGGACTAGTCGGGGATCCTACGAGCAGTACTTC.

The genes are TRBV11-2 and TRBJ1-4, with 9 bases fitting TRBD1. Trimming at V came to 0 bases and at J to 7 bases, leaving 12 bases not matched to a gene. Germline V gives CDR1 SGHAT, CDR2 FQNNGV. The CDR3 sequence is 18 residues long. CDR3: CASSLELAMTGGVEKLFF. Written as DNA, the CDR3 is TGTGCCAGCAGCTTAGAGCTCGCGATGACAGGGGGTGTTGAAAAACTGTTTTTT.

The J gene is TRBJ2-1, the V gene TRBV15, with 11 bases identical to TRBD2. Germline values: CDR1 LNHNV, CDR2 YYDKDF (reference sequence). The ends lost 3 bases at V and 7 bases at J; junction bases unmatched: 17. The CDR3 totals 19 residues. In DNA form, the CDR3 reads TGTGCCACCAGCAGTAGTGGAATAGCGGGAGGGCCCTCGAAGAATGAGCAGTTCTTC. This gives the protein CATSSSGIAGGPSKNEQFF.

J is TRBJ2-1 and V is TRBV29-1; 7 positions match TRBD2. V lost 3 bases to trimming and J lost 2 bases; unmatched junction nucleotides: 7. The CDR3 has 15 amino acids. Germline assignment: CDR1 SQVTM and CDR2 ANQGSEA. The CDR3 bases are TGCAGCGTTGAGCCGGGCGGGAGTACCTACAATGAGCAGTTCTTC. Amino acid sequence: CSVEPGGSTYNEQFF.

The chain employs TRBV6-5 and TRBJ1-4; D might be TRBD1 (6 bases). CDR1 and CDR2 (germline): MNHEY, SVGAGI. V lost 2 bases to trimming and J lost 4 bases, with 8 bases between them. The length of the CDR3 is 14 residues. CDR3 coding DNA: TGTGCCAGCAGTTACAGGGGGATTAATGAAAAACTGTTTTTT. Its protein product is CASSYRGINEKLFF.

In regard to this clone: The conserved closing phenylalanine or tryptophan is absent in this CDR3, likely reflecting a read error. The DNA is left out, because the CDR3 cannot be placed on it with certainty; the CDR3 is given as TCRdb lists it. V is TRBV3-1 (or the pseudogene TRBV3-2) and J is TRBJ1-2; the table assigns TRBD1, which was not confirmed against the DNA. From germline, CDR1 is LGHDT and CDR2 YNNKEL (reference sequence). The CDR3 comprises 14 residues, both ends counted. CDR3 amino acids: CASSQRGVGTGERY.

The chain uses TRBV19 and TRBJ2-7; the D is unclear. V was shortened by 5 bases and J by 6 bases, with 20 bases between the two germline ends. CDR3 size: 15 residues. CDR1 is LNHDA, CDR2 SQIVND, per germline (reference sequence). The CDR3 bases are TGTGCCAGTAGTGTCCGCTTTGGGCCCAGCCCCGAGCAGTACTTC. It yields the protein CASSVRFGPSPEQYF.

The genes are TRBV11-3 and TRBJ2-1; 9 nucleotides align to TRBD2. V gave up 1 base and J gave up 8 bases; unmatched junction bases: 6. The CDR3 has 15 amino acids. Germline values: CDR1 SGHNT, CDR2 YENEEA. CDR3 region: CASSLGVSGSYEQFF. In nucleotides, the CDR3 is TGTGCCAGCAGCTTAGGGGTTAGCGGGAGCTATGAGCAGTTCTTC.

CDR3 residues: CASSVAGAIVEQFF. The CDR3 nucleotides read TGTGCCAGCAGCGTAGCGGGAGCGATCGTTGAGCAGTTCTTC. The V call is TRBV9, the J call TRBJ2-1; D is possibly TRBD2 (6 bases). The germline V and J ends were trimmed by 0 bases and 9 bases, with 13 bases remaining between them. The CDR3 is 14 residues long. The germline V gene encodes CDR1 SGDLS and CDR2 YYNGEE.

This clone was detected only a few times. V gene TRBV19 combines with J gene TRBJ2-7, with 7 bases aligning to TRBD1. V lost 1 base and J lost 2; bases outside the gene matches: 2. The CDR3 sequence is 14 residues long. Germline-derived CDR1 and CDR2 are LNHDA and SQIVND (reference sequence). The CDR3 loop reads CASSIGGTAYEQYF. The CDR3 region has the DNA TGTGCCAGTAGTATAGGGGGGACAGCCTACGAGCAGTACTTC.

The chain couples TRBV30 to TRBJ2-1, with TRBD2 as a possible D gene (6 bases). The CDR3 loop spans 17 amino acids. V was cut by 0 bases and J by 0 bases, with 15 bases left in between. Per germline, CDR1 GTSNPN and CDR2 SVGIG (reference sequence). The CDR3 DNA sequence: TGTGCCTGGAGTGTTGGGCGGGGTCTTACCTCCTACAATGAGCAGTTCTTC. Its protein product is CAWSVGRGLTSYNEQFF.